This T cell receptor beta chain was captured in a study of CD8 T cells in ankylosing spondylitis. The table lists this clonotype with a few counts. TCRdb itself ran the 5' RACE reads through MiXCR, one entry per CDR3 protein. The sample lists 250,000 or so distinct CDR3 sequences; roughly a quarter were seen once. V dropped 5 bases and J dropped 5 bases, with 10 bases sitting between them. CDR3 length: 13 residues. This receptor was taken from a male donor with ankylosing spondylitis or in good health (not recorded which). This chain links TRBV12-3 or TRBV12-4 with TRBJ2-1; no reliable D call. The specimen sequenced was blood, either unsorted or a sorted T cell fraction (not recorded which). The CDR3 reads CASSGLDHNEQFF. For the CDR3, the DNA is TGTGCCAGCAGTGGCCTTGACCACAATGAGCAGTTCTTC.